This T cell receptor (beta chain) was sequenced for a study of technical replicates of blood from a few donors. The assay was immunoSEQ multiplex PCR, and TCRdb's table has in-frame clones only and misses some. The sample lists tens of thousands of clones, 90% to 95% occurring once. In germline, CDR1 is SGHRS, CDR2 YFSETQ. V was cut by 4 bases and J by 9 bases, with 20 bases left in between. The CDR3 has 15 residues. The rearrangement links TRBV5-1 to TRBJ2-1; tentative D call: TRBD2 (5 bases). Material: T cells isolated from PBMCs. The receptor comes from a human donor in good health. The CDR3 DNA is TGCGCCAGCAGCCCCCATTTCGGGGAAATGAGTGAGCAGTTCTTC. It codes for CASSPHFGEMSEQFF.